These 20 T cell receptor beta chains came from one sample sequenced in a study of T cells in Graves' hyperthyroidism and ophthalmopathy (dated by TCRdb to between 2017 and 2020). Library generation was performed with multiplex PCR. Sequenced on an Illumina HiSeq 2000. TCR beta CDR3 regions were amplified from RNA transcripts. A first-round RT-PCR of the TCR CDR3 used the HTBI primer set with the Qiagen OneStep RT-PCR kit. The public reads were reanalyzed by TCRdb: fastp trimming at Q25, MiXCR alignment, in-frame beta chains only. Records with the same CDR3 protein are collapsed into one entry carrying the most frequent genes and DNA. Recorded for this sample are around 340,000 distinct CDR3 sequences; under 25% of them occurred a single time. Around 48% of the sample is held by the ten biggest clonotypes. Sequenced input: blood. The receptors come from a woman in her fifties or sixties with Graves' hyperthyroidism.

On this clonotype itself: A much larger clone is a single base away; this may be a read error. The CDR3 DNA reads TGTGCCACCTTCCCTTACAGCGGGGTTGAAGATATGCAGTATTTT. Translated, it gives CATFPYSGVEDMQYF. This chain links TRBV6-1 with TRBJ2-3; 7 bases line up with TRBD2. Germline V lookup: CDR1 MNHNS, CDR2 SASEGT. The CDR3 has 15 amino acids.

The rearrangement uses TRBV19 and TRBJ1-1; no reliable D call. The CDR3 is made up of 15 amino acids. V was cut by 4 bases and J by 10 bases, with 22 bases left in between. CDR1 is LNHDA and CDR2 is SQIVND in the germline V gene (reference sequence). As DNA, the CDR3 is TGTGCCAGTAGTAGCCTCCGGGTCGCCCGGGAGGGAGCTTTCTTT. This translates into CASSSLRVAREGAFF.

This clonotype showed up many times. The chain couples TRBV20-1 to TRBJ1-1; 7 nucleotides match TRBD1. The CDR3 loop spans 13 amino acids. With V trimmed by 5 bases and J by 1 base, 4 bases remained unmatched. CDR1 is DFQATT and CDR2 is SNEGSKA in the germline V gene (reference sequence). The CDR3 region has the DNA TGCAGTGCTCCGGGACAGCGGAACACTGAAGCTTTCTTT. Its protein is CSAPGQRNTEAFF.

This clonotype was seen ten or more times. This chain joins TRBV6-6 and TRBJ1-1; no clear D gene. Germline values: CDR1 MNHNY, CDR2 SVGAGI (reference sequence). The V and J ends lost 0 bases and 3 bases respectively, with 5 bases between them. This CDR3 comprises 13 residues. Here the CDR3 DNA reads TGTGCCAGCAGTTACTCAGTAGACACTGAAGCTTTCTTT. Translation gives CASSYSVDTEAFF.

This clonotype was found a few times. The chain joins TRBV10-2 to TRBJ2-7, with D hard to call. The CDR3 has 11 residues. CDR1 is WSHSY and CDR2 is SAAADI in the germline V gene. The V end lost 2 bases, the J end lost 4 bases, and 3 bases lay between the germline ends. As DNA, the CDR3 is TGCGCCAGCAGTGAGGTTTACGAGCAGTACTTC. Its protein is CASSEVYEQYF.

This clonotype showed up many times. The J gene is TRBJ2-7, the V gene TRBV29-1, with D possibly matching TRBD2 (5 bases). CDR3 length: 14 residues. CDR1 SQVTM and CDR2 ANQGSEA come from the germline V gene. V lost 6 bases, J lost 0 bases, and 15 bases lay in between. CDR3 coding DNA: TGCAGCGTCATTGGGGTAGCGTCCTCCTACGAGCAGTACTTC. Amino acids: CSVIGVASSYEQYF.

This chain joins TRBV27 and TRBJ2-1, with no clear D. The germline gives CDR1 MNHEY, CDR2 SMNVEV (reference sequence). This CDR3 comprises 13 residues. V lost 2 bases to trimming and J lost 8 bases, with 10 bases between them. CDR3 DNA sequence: TGTGCCAGCAGTTTAACCCAGGTGGATGAGCAGTTCTTC. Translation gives CASSLTQVDEQFF.

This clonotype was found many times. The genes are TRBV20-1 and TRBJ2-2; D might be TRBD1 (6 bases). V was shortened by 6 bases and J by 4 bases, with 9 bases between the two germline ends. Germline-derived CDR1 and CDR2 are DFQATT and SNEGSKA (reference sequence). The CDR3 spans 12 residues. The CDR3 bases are TGCAGTGCAGAGGACAGCACCGGGGAGCTGTTTTTT. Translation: CSAEDSTGELFF.

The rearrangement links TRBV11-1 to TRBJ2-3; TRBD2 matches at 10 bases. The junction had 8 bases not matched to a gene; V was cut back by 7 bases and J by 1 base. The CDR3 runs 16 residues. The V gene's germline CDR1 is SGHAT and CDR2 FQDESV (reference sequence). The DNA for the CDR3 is TGTGCCAGCACCGGTCTCGGACTAGCGGGCACAGATACGCAGTATTTT. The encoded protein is CASTGLGLAGTDTQYF.

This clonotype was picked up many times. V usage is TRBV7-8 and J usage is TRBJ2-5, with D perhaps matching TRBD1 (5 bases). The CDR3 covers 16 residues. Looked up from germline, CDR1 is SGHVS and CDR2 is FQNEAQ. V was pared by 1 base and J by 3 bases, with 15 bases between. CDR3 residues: CASSLGLGFREETQYF. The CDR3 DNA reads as TGTGCCAGCAGCTTAGGACTGGGATTCAGGGAAGAGACCCAGTACTTC. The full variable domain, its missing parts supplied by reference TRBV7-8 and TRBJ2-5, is GAGVSQSPRYKVAKRGQDVALRCDPISGHVSLFWYQQALGQGPEFLTYFQNEAQLDKSGLPSDRFFAERPEGSVSTLKIQRTQQEDSAVYLCASSLGLGFREETQYFGPGTRLLVL.

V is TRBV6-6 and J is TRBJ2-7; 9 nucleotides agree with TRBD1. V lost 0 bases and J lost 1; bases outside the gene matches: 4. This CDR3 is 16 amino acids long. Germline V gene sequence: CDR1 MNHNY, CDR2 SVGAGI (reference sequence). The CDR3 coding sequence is TGTGCCAGCAGTTACTCCCGACAGGGGGGGTCCTACGAGCAGTACTTC. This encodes CASSYSRQGGSYEQYF.

The CDR3 sequence is CASSTGPINEKLFF. CDR3 coding DNA: TGTGCCAGCAGCACGGGACCGATTAATGAAAAACTGTTTTTT. This chain links TRBV9 with TRBJ1-4, with D perhaps matching TRBD1 (5 bases). Trimming shortened V by 4 bases and J by 4 bases, and 11 bases separated the two germline ends. Germline assignment: CDR1 SGDLS and CDR2 YYNGEE. The CDR3 has 14 amino acids.

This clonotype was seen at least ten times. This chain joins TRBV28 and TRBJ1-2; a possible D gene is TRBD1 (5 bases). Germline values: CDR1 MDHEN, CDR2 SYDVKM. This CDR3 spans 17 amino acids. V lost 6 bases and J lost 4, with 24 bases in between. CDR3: CASSSGAVVAFGYGYTF. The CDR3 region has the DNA TGTGCCAGCAGCTCTGGGGCAGTTGTTGCTTTCGGCTATGGCTACACCTTC.

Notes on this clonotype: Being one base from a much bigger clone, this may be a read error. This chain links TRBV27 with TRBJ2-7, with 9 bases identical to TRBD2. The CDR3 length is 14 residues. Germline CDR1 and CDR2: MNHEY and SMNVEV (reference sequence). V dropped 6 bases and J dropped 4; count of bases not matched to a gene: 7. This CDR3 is CASREASGTYEQYF. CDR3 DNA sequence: TGTGCCAGCAGGGAGGCTAGCGGGACATACGAGCAGTACTTC.

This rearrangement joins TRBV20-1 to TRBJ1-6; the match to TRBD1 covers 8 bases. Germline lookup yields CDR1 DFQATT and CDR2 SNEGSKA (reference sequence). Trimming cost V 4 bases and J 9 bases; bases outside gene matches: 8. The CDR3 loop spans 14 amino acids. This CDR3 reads CSAIRDRGGSPLHF. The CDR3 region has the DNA TGCAGTGCTATTCGAGACAGGGGCGGTTCACCCCTCCACTTT.

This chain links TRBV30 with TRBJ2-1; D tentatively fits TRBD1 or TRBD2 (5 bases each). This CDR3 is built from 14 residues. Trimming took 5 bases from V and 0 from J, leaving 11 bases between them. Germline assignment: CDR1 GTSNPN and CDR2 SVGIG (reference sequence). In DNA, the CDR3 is TGTGCCTGGTGCCCCGGGACCTCCTACAATGAGCAGTTCTTC. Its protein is CAWCPGTSYNEQFF. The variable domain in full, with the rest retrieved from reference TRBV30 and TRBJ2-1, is SQTIHQWPATLVQPVGSPLSLECTVEGTSNPNLYWYRQAAGRGLQLLFYSVGIGQISSEVPQNLSASRPQDRQFILSSKKLLLSDSGFYLCAWCPGTSYNEQFFGPGTRLTVL.

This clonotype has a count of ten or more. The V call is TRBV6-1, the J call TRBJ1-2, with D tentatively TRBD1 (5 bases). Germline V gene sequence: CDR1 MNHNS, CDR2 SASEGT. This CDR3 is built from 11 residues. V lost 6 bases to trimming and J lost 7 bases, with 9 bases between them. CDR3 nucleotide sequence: TGTGCCAGCAGGGCAGGGTTTGGCTACACCTTC. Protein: CASRAGFGYTF.

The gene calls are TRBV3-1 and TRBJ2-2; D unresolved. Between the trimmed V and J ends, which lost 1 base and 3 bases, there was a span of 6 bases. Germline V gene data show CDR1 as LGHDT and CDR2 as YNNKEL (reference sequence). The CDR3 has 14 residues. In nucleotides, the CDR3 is TGTGCCAGCAGCCAAGCTAGGGACACCGGGGAGCTGTTTTTT. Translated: CASSQARDTGELFF.

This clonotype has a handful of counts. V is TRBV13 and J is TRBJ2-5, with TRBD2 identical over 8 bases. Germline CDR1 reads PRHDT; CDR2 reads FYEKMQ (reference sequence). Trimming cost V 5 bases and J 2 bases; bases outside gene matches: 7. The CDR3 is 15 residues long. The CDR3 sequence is CASSLPTSAQETQYF. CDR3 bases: TGTGCCAGCAGCCTCCCGACTAGCGCACAAGAGACCCAGTACTTC.

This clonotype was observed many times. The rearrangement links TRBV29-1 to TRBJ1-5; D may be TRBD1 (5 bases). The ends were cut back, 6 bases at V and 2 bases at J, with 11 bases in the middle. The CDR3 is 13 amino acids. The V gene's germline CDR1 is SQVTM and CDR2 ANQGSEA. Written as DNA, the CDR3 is TGCAGCGTCTCCGGACAAGGCAATCAGCCCCAGCATTTT. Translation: CSVSGQGNQPQHF.